A single sample gave rise to the 6 T cell receptor beta chains below, sequenced in a study of blood T cell repertoires in COVID-19. Only in-frame clones appear in the TCRdb table, and some are missing; sequencing was by immunoSEQ multiplex PCR. The sample yields approximately 200,000 clones, about 83% seen once. The sequenced sample was PBMCs or T cells enriched from blood (not recorded which). Source of these receptors: a woman in her 30s who had recovered from COVID-19.

The V gene is TRBV5-1, the J gene TRBJ2-5; 10 nucleotides align to TRBD2. Germline trimming cut 3 bases from V and 5 bases from J; bases unmatched to any gene: 7. Germline CDR1 SGHRS, CDR2 YFSETQ. The CDR3 is 15 residues long. Written as DNA, the CDR3 is TGCGCCAGCAGCTCCGGACTAGCGGATATGGAGACCCAGTACTTC. As protein: CASSSGLADMETQYF.

The rearrangement links TRBV21-1 to TRBJ2-7; the table's D call, TRBD2, has no DNA check behind it. TRBV21-1 is labeled a pseudogene. CDR3 length: 15 residues. The CDR3 coding sequence is TGTGCCAGCAGCTTACTAAAGTGCCCCGCCTACGAGCAGTACTTC. It is translated as CASSLLKCPAYEQYF.

The V call is TRBV3-1 (or the pseudogene TRBV3-2), the J call TRBJ1-4; D possibly corresponds to TRBD1 (5 bases). Germline V gene sequence: CDR1 LGHDT, CDR2 YNNKEL (reference sequence). The CDR3 has 17 residues. V dropped 0 bases and J dropped 0 bases, with 11 bases sitting between them. CDR3 sequence reads: CASSQETVGATNEKLFF. DNA of the CDR3: TGTGCCAGCAGCCAAGAGACAGTCGGAGCAACTAATGAAAAACTGTTTTTT.

This rearrangement joins TRBV4-1 to TRBJ2-3; D gene unclear. The CDR3 consists of 16 residues. V lost 1 base to trimming and J lost 0 bases, with 11 bases between them. Per germline, CDR1 MGHRA and CDR2 YSYEKL. The chain's CDR3 is CASSQGARKSTDTQYF. CDR3 sequence (DNA): TGCGCCAGCAGCCAAGGGGCGCGCAAAAGCACAGATACGCAGTATTTT.

The chain's CDR3 is CASSQGLAGSINNEQFF. DNA of the CDR3: TGTGCCAGCAGCCAAGGGCTAGCGGGATCAATTAACAATGAGCAGTTCTTC. This chain uses TRBV3-1 (or the pseudogene TRBV3-2) with TRBJ2-1; 9 nucleotides match TRBD2. The CDR3 runs to 17 residues. The V gene end was trimmed by 1 base and the J gene end by 5 bases; junction bases not matched to a gene: 9. Per germline, CDR1 LGHDT and CDR2 YNNKEL (reference sequence).

The genes are TRBV2 and TRBJ1-2, with a tentative D call TRBD1 (6 bases). The ends were cut back, 8 bases at V and 4 bases at J, with 17 bases in the middle. The CDR3 is 14 residues long. Germline CDR1 is SNHLY and CDR2 is FYNNEI. CDR3 bases: TGTGCCAGCGGGGCACAGGGTTTCTCCTATGGCTACACCTTC. Translated: CASGAQGFSYGYTF.